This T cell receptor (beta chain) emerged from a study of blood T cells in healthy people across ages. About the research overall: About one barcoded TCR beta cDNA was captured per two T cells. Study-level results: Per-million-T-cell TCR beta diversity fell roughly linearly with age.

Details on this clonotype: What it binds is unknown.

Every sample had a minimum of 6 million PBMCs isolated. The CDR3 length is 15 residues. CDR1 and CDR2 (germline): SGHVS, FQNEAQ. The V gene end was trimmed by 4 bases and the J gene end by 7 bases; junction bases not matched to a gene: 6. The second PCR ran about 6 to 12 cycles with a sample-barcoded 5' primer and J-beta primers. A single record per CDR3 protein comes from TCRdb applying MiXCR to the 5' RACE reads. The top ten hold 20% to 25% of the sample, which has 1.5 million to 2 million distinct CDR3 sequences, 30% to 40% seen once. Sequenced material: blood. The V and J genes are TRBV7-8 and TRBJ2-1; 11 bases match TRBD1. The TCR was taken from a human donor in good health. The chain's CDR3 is CASSSGTGGRNEQFF. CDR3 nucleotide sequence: TGTGCCAGCAGCTCCGGGACAGGGGGGAGGAATGAGCAGTTCTTC.